These 15 T cell receptor beta chains originate from one sample sequenced in a study of cytomegalovirus exposure and HLA in healthy donors. Both 60 Vbeta primers and 13 Jbeta primers went into the PCR. Generated by immunoSEQ multiplex PCR, the TCRdb table keeps only in-frame clones and is missing some. The data hold about 130,000 clones, with around three quarters observed a single time. Source material: PBMCs. All receptors derive from a man between 18 and 29 years old in good health and CMV-seronegative.

V usage is TRBV9 and J usage is TRBJ2-5; D remains unclear. The germline gives CDR1 SGDLS, CDR2 YYNGEE. Deletions cut 0 bases from V and 3 bases from J, with 12 bases between. The CDR3 spans 15 residues. The CDR3 bases are TGTGCCAGCAGCGTAGCCCTTGCCACAAAAGAGACCCAGTACTTC. It translates to CASSVALATKETQYF.

J is TRBJ2-7 and V is TRBV20-1, with D perhaps matching TRBD1 (6 bases). The V and J ends lost 6 bases and 4 bases respectively, with 10 bases between them. CDR1 is DFQATT, CDR2 SNEGSKA, per germline (reference sequence). The CDR3 spans 11 residues. CDR3 protein: CSAKQGYEQYF. The CDR3 DNA is TGCAGTGCAAAACAGGGTTACGAGCAGTACTTC.

The rearrangement uses TRBV5-1 and TRBJ2-2; TRBD1 agrees at 9 bases. The CDR3 covers 17 residues. The V and J ends lost 3 bases and 0 bases, in that order; junction bases with no gene match: 6. Germline CDR1 reads SGHRS; CDR2 reads YFSETQ. The CDR3 here is CASSYSGTGSNTGELFF. CDR3 coding DNA: TGCGCCAGCAGCTATTCCGGGACAGGGTCGAACACCGGGGAGCTGTTTTTT. Drawing the rest from reference TRBV5-1 and TRBJ2-2, the complete variable domain is KAGVTQTPRYLIKTRGQQVTLSCSPISGHRSVSWYQQTPGQGLQFLFEYFSETQRNKGNFPGRFSGRQFSNSRSEMNVSTLELGDSALYLCASSYSGTGSNTGELFFGEGSRLTVL.

This sequence joins TRBV2 and TRBJ2-7; no reliable D call. V dropped 1 base and J dropped 4 bases, with 17 bases sitting between them. Germline V gives CDR1 SNHLY, CDR2 FYNNEI. CDR3 size: 16 residues. The DNA for the CDR3 is TGTGCCAGCAGTGAAGAGGTGGCCGTAACCGGGTACGAGCAGTACTTC. Protein product: CASSEEVAVTGYEQYF.

The chain uses TRBV28 and TRBJ1-2, with a weak D call TRBD1 (6 bases). The CDR3 is made up of 14 amino acids. Germline V gene sequence: CDR1 MDHEN, CDR2 SYDVKM. V lost 8 bases and J 3 bases, leaving 16 bases between the germline ends. The CDR3 nucleotides are TGTGCCAGCTCCCTGGGGGCTTCCCACTATGGCTACACCTTC. This encodes CASSLGASHYGYTF.

This chain uses TRBV9 with TRBJ2-5; 7 nucleotides match TRBD1. Germline CDR1 is SGDLS and CDR2 is YYNGEE. The CDR3 covers 12 residues. V dropped 3 bases and J dropped 13; count of bases not matched to a gene: 9. The chain's CDR3 is CASSGDSLLLYF. CDR3 nucleotide sequence: TGTGCCAGCAGCGGGGACAGCCTACTTTTGTACTTC.

The CDR3 sequence is CASSQERGSDEQFF. Written as DNA, the CDR3 is TGTGCCAGCAGCCAAGAACGGGGGTCGGATGAGCAGTTCTTC. The V call is TRBV14, the J call TRBJ2-1; possibly TRBD2 for D (6 bases). Trimming took off 0 bases at V and 8 bases at J, with 11 bases between the two ends. Germline CDR1 is SGHDN and CDR2 is FVKESK. This CDR3 comprises 14 residues.

This clone was detected only a few times. V is TRBV4-2 and J is TRBJ2-2; D might be TRBD2 (7 bases). Trimming cost V 7 bases and J 7 bases, with 13 bases left between them. The germline CDR1 and CDR2 sequences are LGHNA and YNFKEQ. This CDR3 is 13 amino acids long. The CDR3 DNA follows: TGTGCCAGCACCCTAGGGGGGGTCGGGGAGCTGTTTTTT. This sequence encodes CASTLGGVGELFF.

V is TRBV7-3 and J is TRBJ2-5; D is uncertain. The CDR3 spans 13 residues. Trimming shortened V by 5 bases and J by 1 base, and 8 bases separated the two germline ends. CDR1 SGHTA and CDR2 FQGTGA come from the germline V gene. The CDR3 DNA sequence: TGTGCCAGCAGCATTCTCTCCCAAGAGACCCAGTACTTC. Amino acids: CASSILSQETQYF.

The chain couples TRBV2 to TRBJ1-1, with 11 bases matching TRBD1. CDR3 length: 16 residues. Germline CDR1 is SNHLY and CDR2 is FYNNEI. Germline trimming cut 1 base from V and 4 bases from J; bases unmatched to any gene: 5. CDR3 amino acids: CASSEGGQGVGTEAFF. The CDR3 nucleotides are TGTGCCAGCAGTGAAGGGGGACAGGGGGTCGGCACTGAAGCTTTCTTT.

In this sample, this clone turned up a few times. V and J are TRBV18 and TRBJ2-3, with 11 positions matching TRBD2. There are 15 residues in the CDR3. V was pared by 6 bases and J by 4 bases, with 6 bases of the junction left unmatched. Looked up from germline, CDR1 is KGHSH and CDR2 is LQKENI. This chain's CDR3 is CASSLLAGVADTQYF. CDR3 nucleotides: TGTGCCAGCTCCCTACTAGCGGGAGTCGCAGATACGCAGTATTTT. The full variable domain, in which reference TRBV18 and TRBJ2-3 provide the parts outside the CDR3, is NAGVMQNPRHLVRRRGQEARLRCSPMKGHSHVYWYRQLPEEGLKFMVYLQKENIIDESGMPKERFSAEFPKEGPSILRIQQVVRGDSAAYFCASSLLAGVADTQYFGPGTRLTVL.

This clone was detected once. The rearrangement joins TRBV6-5 to TRBJ1-3, with TRBD1 identical over 11 bases. Per the germline V gene, CDR1 is MNHEY and CDR2 is SVGAGI. V gave up 8 bases and J gave up 4 bases; unmatched junction bases: 7. The CDR3 is 15 amino acids. CDR3 bases: TGTGCCAGCCGAGGACAGGGGGCGATAGGAAACACCATATATTTT. Its translation is CASRGQGAIGNTIYF.

This clone was seen only a few times. The rearrangement joins TRBV27 to TRBJ1-2, with a tentative D call TRBD1 (6 bases). CDR1 MNHEY and CDR2 SMNVEV come from the germline V gene (reference sequence). The ends were cut back, 6 bases at V and 4 bases at J, with 9 bases in the middle. The CDR3 is 12 residues long. CDR3 in amino acids: CASRGALYGYTF. Here the CDR3 DNA reads TGTGCCAGCAGGGGGGCACTCTATGGCTACACCTTC.

This clone occurred a few times. This sequence joins TRBV2 and TRBJ1-6, with TRBD1 identical over 7 bases. Losses at the gene ends were 5 bases for V and 8 bases for J; bases not matched to a gene: 9. This CDR3 comprises 15 residues. Germline V gives CDR1 SNHLY, CDR2 FYNNEI. DNA for the CDR3: TGTGCCAGCAGTCAACCGGGACAGCCGCATTCACCCCTCCACTTT. Amino acid sequence: CASSQPGQPHSPLHF. The variable domain in full, completed from reference TRBV2 and TRBJ1-6, reads EPEVTQTPSHQVTQMGQEVILRCVPISNHLYFYWYRQILGQKVEFLVSFYNNEISEKSEIFDDQFSVERPDGSNFTLKIRSTKLEDSAMYFCASSQPGQPHSPLHFGNGTRLTVT.

The chain recombines TRBV4-1 with TRBJ1-2; 8 bases fit TRBD1. The V and J ends lost 8 bases and 4 bases, in that order; junction bases with no gene match: 12. Germline CDR1 MGHRA, CDR2 YSYEKL. This CDR3 contains 15 residues. The CDR3 reads CASRESRQGSYGYTF. In DNA form, the CDR3 reads TGCGCCAGCCGCGAATCGAGACAGGGGTCCTATGGCTACACCTTC.